These 22 T cell receptor beta chains were all obtained from the same sample, sequenced in a study of blood T cell repertoires in COVID-19. Some clones are missing from TCRdb's copy, which holds only in-frame ones; the method was immunoSEQ multiplex PCR. The sample holds approximately 65,000 clones, more than 60% seen once. The specimen was peripheral blood. The receptors were sampled from a man aged 55 to 70 with acute or convalescent COVID-19.

The genes are TRBV10-3 and TRBJ2-1, with 12 bases lining up with TRBD2. The CDR3 contains 15 residues. CDR1 is ENHRY and CDR2 is SYGVKD in the germline V gene. The V gene end was trimmed by 6 bases and the J gene end by 4 bases; junction bases not matched to a gene: 4. CDR3: CAIRTTSGSYNEQFF. For the CDR3, the DNA is TGTGCCATCAGAACGACTAGCGGGAGTTACAATGAGCAGTTCTTC.

This clone came up once. This chain joins TRBV6-5 and TRBJ1-6; 8 bases are shared with TRBD1. Germline lookup yields CDR1 MNHEY and CDR2 SVGAGI. V trimming: 5 bases; J trimming: 7 bases; junction bases outside the gene matches: 4. The CDR3 consists of 14 residues. The CDR3 sequence: CASSPRQGNSPLHF. The DNA for the CDR3 is TGTGCCAGCAGTCCCCGACAGGGGAATTCACCCCTCCACTTT.

This chain links TRBV9 with TRBJ2-2, with 10 bases lining up with TRBD2. This CDR3 region has 15 residues. Per the germline V gene, CDR1 is SGDLS and CDR2 is YYNGEE. Trimming cost V 4 bases and J 4 bases; bases outside gene matches: 4. Written as DNA, the CDR3 is TGTGCCAGCAGCCCTAGCGGGAGTAGCACCGGGGAGCTGTTTTTT. Its protein product is CASSPSGSSTGELFF.

This clone was observed once. This rearrangement joins TRBV10-3 to TRBJ1-1; 9 bases fit TRBD1. Germline CDR1 reads ENHRY; CDR2 reads SYGVKD. J was trimmed by 1 base and V by 2 bases; bases with no gene match: 8. The CDR3 covers 17 residues. CDR3 in amino acids: CAISETTGGAGNTEAFF. The CDR3 nucleotides are TGTGCCATCAGTGAGACCACAGGGGGCGCAGGGAACACTGAAGCTTTCTTT.

This clone was seen just once. The chain links TRBV24-1 to TRBJ2-1; 7 bases are shared with TRBD2. Germline assignment: CDR1 KGHDR and CDR2 SFDVKD. This CDR3 spans 16 amino acids. The V gene end was trimmed by 2 bases and the J gene end by 4 bases; junction bases not matched to a gene: 7. The CDR3 sequence: CATSDSAGEGYNEQFF. CDR3 nucleotides: TGTGCCACCAGTGATTCCGCCGGGGAGGGATACAATGAGCAGTTCTTC.

V usage is TRBV6-5 and J usage is TRBJ1-3; no definite D call. Between the trimmed V and J ends, which lost 7 bases and 4 bases, there was a span of 5 bases. There are 11 residues in the CDR3. The germline gives CDR1 MNHEY, CDR2 SVGAGI. The CDR3 DNA reads TGTGCCAGCATTCGGGGAAACACCATATATTTT. Protein: CASIRGNTIYF.

The CDR3 loop is CASSPGGKYEQYF. CDR3 nucleotides: TGTGCCAGCAGCCCCGGAGGGAAATACGAGCAGTACTTC. The chain has TRBV2 and TRBJ2-7, with a possible D match to TRBD2 (6 bases). V was shortened by 6 bases and J by 4 bases, with 13 bases between the two germline ends. The CDR3 consists of 13 residues. The germline CDR1 and CDR2 sequences are SNHLY and FYNNEI.

The rearrangement links TRBV19 to TRBJ2-5, with D maybe TRBD1 (6 bases). V lost 5 bases and J lost 2, with 21 bases in between. Looked up from germline, CDR1 is LNHDA and CDR2 is SQIVND (reference sequence). The CDR3 totals 17 residues. The CDR3, as DNA: TGTGCCAGTAGTTGGGGCCCTTCCTGGGGGACACAAGAGACCCAGTACTTC. As protein: CASSWGPSWGTQETQYF.

This clone appeared a single time. The V and J genes are TRBV6-1 and TRBJ2-7, with D perhaps TRBD1 (6 bases). V was cut by 1 base and J by 5 bases, with 12 bases left in between. The CDR3 is made up of 14 amino acids. The germline V gene encodes CDR1 MNHNS and CDR2 SASEGT. The CDR3 region has the DNA TGTGCCAGCAGTGAAGACAGGGTAAGGCACGAGCAGTACTTC. It specifies CASSEDRVRHEQYF.

The V gene is TRBV28, the J gene TRBJ2-3; 8 nucleotides line up with TRBD1. CDR1 is MDHEN and CDR2 is SYDVKM in the germline V gene. The J segment lost 1 base and the V segment lost 3 bases, leaving 6 bases of the junction unmatched. The CDR3 covers 16 residues. CDR3 nucleotides: TGTGCCAGCAGTTTTCAGGGGGCGTATCGCACAGATACGCAGTATTTT. Translation gives CASSFQGAYRTDTQYF.

This clone was detected only once. This chain links TRBV19 with TRBJ1-4, with TRBD1 identical over 8 bases. The V gene's germline CDR1 is LNHDA and CDR2 SQIVND (reference sequence). CDR3 length: 14 amino acids. Germline trimming cut 7 bases from V and 7 bases from J; bases unmatched to any gene: 8. In DNA form, the CDR3 reads TGTGCCAGTATTGACTACGGGACAGGTGAAAAACTGTTTTTT. Translating gives CASIDYGTGEKLFF.

This clone came up once. This rearrangement joins TRBV7-8 to TRBJ1-5; D gene unclear. Trimming cost V 1 base and J 5 bases, with 9 bases left between them. The CDR3 sequence is 14 residues long. The germline V gene has CDR1 SGHVS and CDR2 FQNEAQ. CDR3 residues: CASSLGGGDQPQHF. CDR3 nucleotides: TGTGCCAGCAGCTTAGGTGGCGGGGATCAGCCCCAGCATTTT.

The chain combines TRBV7-2 with TRBJ2-7; 9 positions agree with TRBD1. Germline loops: CDR1 SGHTA, CDR2 FQGNSA. CDR3 length: 15 residues. Trimming cost V 1 base and J 3 bases; bases outside gene matches: 4. The CDR3 DNA sequence: TGTGCCAGCAGCTTAGAGACAGGGGGGGACTACGAGCAGTACTTC. This translates into CASSLETGGDYEQYF.

The sample holds a few counts of this clone. The sample holds other DNA sequences that translate to the same CDR3. CDR3 nucleotide sequence: TGTGCCAGCAGTTTACTGCGGGGCTACGAGCAGTACTTC. Translated, it gives CASSLLRGYEQYF. The gene calls are TRBV27 and TRBJ2-7, with D possibly matching TRBD2 (6 bases). Trimming removed 2 bases from V and 3 bases from J, with 8 bases in between. Germline CDR1 reads MNHEY; CDR2 reads SMNVEV (reference sequence). This CDR3 contains 13 residues.

In this sample, this clone turned up a few times. The V gene is TRBV25-1, the J gene TRBJ2-7; weak D call: TRBD1 (6 bases). Germline CDR1 MGHDK, CDR2 SYGVNS. The CDR3 loop spans 14 amino acids. V was trimmed by 6 bases and J by 1 base, leaving 13 bases between them. The CDR3 region has the DNA TGTGCCAGCAGCCCCGAAGGGGGTTCCTACGAGCAGTACTTC. Its translation: CASSPEGGSYEQYF.

Ten or more counts support this clone. The chain has TRBV4-2 and TRBJ2-5, with unresolved D. This CDR3 has 12 amino acids. CDR1 is LGHNA, CDR2 YNFKEQ, per germline. Trimming cost V 4 bases and J 4 bases, with 7 bases left between them. In DNA, the CDR3 is TGTGCCAGCAGCCGTATCGGAGAGACCCAGTACTTC. This encodes CASSRIGETQYF.

DNA of the CDR3: TGTGCCAGCAGTTTTTCAGGGGTTGATCAGCCCCAGCATTTT. Its protein is CASSFSGVDQPQHF. The gene calls are TRBV28 and TRBJ1-5; D might be TRBD1 (6 bases). Germline V gene sequence: CDR1 MDHEN, CDR2 SYDVKM. Trimming cost V 3 bases and J 5 bases, with 11 bases left between them. CDR3 size: 14 residues.

In this sample, this clone turned up a few times. The chain links TRBV18 to TRBJ1-1, with 7 nucleotides matching TRBD1. J lost 0 bases, V lost 3 bases, and 7 bases had no gene match. Germline assignment: CDR1 KGHSH and CDR2 LQKENI. CDR3 length equals 16 residues. The CDR3 nucleotides read TGTGCCAGCTCACCTTTCCGAGGGGGCTTGAACACTGAAGCTTTCTTT. It translates to CASSPFRGGLNTEAFF.

The chain has TRBV27 and TRBJ1-6, with a weak D call TRBD1 (5 bases). Trimming left V 7 bases short and J 7 bases short, with 23 bases between. The germline gives CDR1 MNHEY, CDR2 SMNVEV (reference sequence). CDR3 length: 17 amino acids. The CDR3 nucleotides read TGTGCCAGCATCCGCCCCCCCTACAGGTCTGTAAATTCACCCCTCCACTTT. It is translated as CASIRPPYRSVNSPLHF.

Remarks on this clone: This is likely a read error, given that the CDR3 carries no conserved phenylalanine or tryptophan at its end. It is unclear where the CDR3 begins or ends on the DNA, so no DNA is shown, and the CDR3 is as TCRdb lists it. V gene TRBV27 combines with J gene TRBJ1-1; the table's D gene call, TRBD1, was not cross checked with the DNA. The CDR3 spans 13 residues, counting both ends. Germline-derived CDR1 and CDR2 are MNHEY and SMNVEV (reference sequence). The CDR3 spells CASSPRTLTTVFL.

The genes are TRBV4-3 and TRBJ1-5; 8 bases match TRBD1. V was pared by 2 bases and J by 4 bases, with 4 bases of the junction left unmatched. The CDR3 has 15 amino acids. Germline loops: CDR1 LGHNA, CDR2 YSLEER. CDR3 protein: CASSQLTGANQPQHF. CDR3 bases: TGCGCCAGCAGCCAACTGACAGGGGCTAATCAGCCCCAGCATTTT.

This clone was seen more than once but under ten times. The gene calls are TRBV9 and TRBJ2-7; 14 nucleotides agree with TRBD2. The CDR3 sequence is 20 residues long. V was clipped by 3 bases and J by 4 bases; unmatched bases: 18. CDR1 SGDLS and CDR2 YYNGEE come from the germline V gene. The CDR3 DNA is TGTGCCAGCAGCGAGACCGTAGCCCCGGGACTAGCGGGAGTTTGTTACGAGCAGTACTTC. Translation: CASSETVAPGLAGVCYEQYF. Full variable domain (rest looked up from reference TRBV9 and TRBJ2-7): DSGVTQTPKHLITATGQRVTLRCSPRSGDLSVYWYQQSLDQGLQFLIQYYNGEERAKGNILERFSAQQFPDLHSELNLSSLELGDSALYFCASSETVAPGLAGVCYEQYFGPGTRLTVT.